This TCR beta chain was recovered during a study of post-analysis software for immune sequencing data. V was pared by 6 bases and J by 5 bases, with 16 bases between. This CDR3 contains 13 residues. Germline V gene lookup returns CDR1 DFQATT and CDR2 SNEGSKA (reference sequence). Libraries were made from TCR beta cDNA, and they carried unique molecular identifiers. The T cell input of roughly 0.95 to 11 million gave roughly 460,000 cDNA molecules. TCRdb fed the PCR reads into MiXCR, producing one record per CDR3 protein. The sample contains over 700,000 distinct CDR3 sequences, roughly 29% of which appear only once. In its sample, this clonotype was seen a few times. Antigen: not known. Overall study results and limits: Included in a set of roughly five TRBV segments more frequent in patients than controls were TRBV5-6, TRBV5-1 and TRBV20-1.

The receptor comes from a girl aged 10-17 years with multiple sclerosis. Sequencing input: blood. The chain has TRBV20-1 and TRBJ2-5; D is uncertain. The CDR3: CSATRPNGETQYF. The CDR3, as DNA: TGCAGTGCCACCAGACCGAACGGGGAGACCCAGTACTTC.